This T cell receptor (beta chain) was obtained from a study of glioma-infiltrating T cells. TCR alpha and beta CDR3 regions were amplified from RNA using iRepertoire nested multiplex PCR. TCRdb re-analysed the multiplex PCR reads in MiXCR, keeping a single row per CDR3 protein. The sample lists around 100,000 distinct CDR3 sequences, about 30% occurring once. Note on this clonotype: Just one base apart from a much larger clone, this may be a read error.

The CDR3 contains 12 residues. Germline CDR1 and CDR2: DFQATT and SNEGSKA (reference sequence). V usage is TRBV20-1 and J usage is TRBJ1-1; D is uncertain. The sequencing input was glioma tissue, nonneoplastic brain tissue, or PBMCs (not recorded which). The receptor comes from a human donor with low-grade glioma or glioblastoma, undergoing nonglioma brain surgery, or in good health (not recorded which). The CDR3 region has the DNA TGCGGTGCTAGAGATCTCACGGGTGAAGCTTTCTTT. Its translation is CGARDLTGEAFF.